The present TCR beta chain was sequenced within a study of metastatic and nonmetastatic thyroid tumors. Study-wide points: Significantly higher TCR beta diversity was reportedly seen in malignant thyroid tumors than benign nodules, in blood and tumor.

This clone was observed many times. Antigen: not known. The CDR3 is 14 amino acids. V shed 6 bases and J 0 bases; nucleotides not matched to a gene: 6. Germline loops: CDR1 DFQATT, CDR2 SNEGSKA (reference sequence). Patients underwent thyroid surgery, and none had received any treatment before it. From the PCR reads, TCRdb re-called clones with MiXCR. This table holds 20,000 or so clones, roughly 15% found once. This rearrangement joins TRBV20-1 to TRBJ2-7, with 9 bases identical to TRBD2. Source material: tumor tissue. This TCR was sampled from a female donor with papillary thyroid cancer or a benign thyroid nodule (not recorded which). Some clones in this sample may be carry-over from other donors' samples. DNA of the CDR3: TGCAGTGCCGTTAGCGGGGGTATCTCCTACGAGCAGTACTTC. It is translated as CSAVSGGISYEQYF.